This T cell receptor (beta chain) came from a study of T cells in Graves' hyperthyroidism and ophthalmopathy. Study context: At initial diagnosis, before any treatment had begun, peripheral blood was obtained. Study-wide results and limits: From stable hyperthyroidism, ophthalmopathy was set apart by a 13 V-J model.

This clonotype was recorded at least ten times. Its specificity is not known. With V trimmed by 1 base and J by 7 bases, 7 bases remained unmatched. Germline V gene data show CDR1 as SGHAT and CDR2 as FQDESV (reference sequence). This CDR3 has 16 residues. TCR beta CDR3 sequences were amplified from RNA transcripts. First-round RT-PCR with HTBI primers amplified the TCR CDR3 region. From the multiplex PCR reads, TCRdb called clonotypes with MiXCR, one entry per CDR3 protein. The sample has nearly 600,000 distinct CDR3 sequences, approximately 14% seen once. At least 3 on the Clinical Activity Score was recorded for ophthalmopathy patients, who also had NOSPECS grade at least 4 and duration under 3 months. From more than 8 ml of fresh peripheral blood, PBMCs were isolated.

The origin of this receptor is a woman aged 18-30 years with Graves' ophthalmopathy. V usage is TRBV11-1 and J usage is TRBJ2-1; TRBD2 aligns across 10 bases. The source material was blood. CDR3 DNA sequence: TGTGCCAGCAGCTTAGAACTAGCGGGACGAGGGAATGAGCAGTTCTTC. Protein: CASSLELAGRGNEQFF.